These 3 T cell receptor beta chains share one sample of origin, sequenced in a study of blood T cell repertoires in COVID-19. Clones were read by immunoSEQ multiplex PCR, and TCRdb kept only the in-frame ones, dropping some. Counted here are approximately 240,000 clones, approximately 90% occurring once; the ten biggest clones make up 2.1%. Sequencing was performed on peripheral blood. All receptors derive from a woman between 35 and 50 years old who had recovered from COVID-19.

The gene calls are TRBV5-1 and TRBJ2-2, with 7 bases fitting TRBD1. V shed 2 bases and J 2 bases; nucleotides not matched to a gene: 3. There are 15 residues in the CDR3. Germline V CDR1 and CDR2: SGHRS, YFSETQ. For the CDR3, the DNA is TGCGCCAGCAGCTTCGGGACAGTCAACACCGGGGAGCTGTTTTTT. Protein sequence: CASSFGTVNTGELFF.

The J gene is TRBJ2-6, the V gene TRBV5-6, with D possibly matching TRBD1 (5 bases). The germline CDR1 and CDR2 sequences are SGHDT and YYEEEE. This CDR3 has 15 amino acids. V was cut by 4 bases and J by 2 bases, with 10 bases left in between. The CDR3, as DNA: TGTGCCAGCAGCCGACAGTTTACTGGGGCCAACGTCCTGACTTTC. Translation gives CASSRQFTGANVLTF.

The chain is built from TRBV19 and TRBJ1-4, with TRBD1 matching over 9 bases. Germline trimming cut 6 bases from V and 0 bases from J; bases unmatched to any gene: 8. This CDR3 is 17 amino acids long. Germline-derived CDR1 and CDR2 are LNHDA and SQIVND (reference sequence). The CDR3 sequence is CASRLRTGAATNEKLFF. The CDR3 DNA follows: TGTGCCAGTAGACTTAGGACAGGGGCGGCAACTAATGAAAAACTGTTTTTT.